A single sample gave rise to the 28 T cell receptor beta chains below, sequenced in a study of T-cell reconstitution after alpha-beta-depleted transplantation in children. Preparation of the TCRbeta library used unique molecular identifiers. Each CDR3 protein gets one entry after TCRdb re-called the PCR reads with MiXCR. Of about 580,000 distinct CDR3 sequences in the sample, about 23% were seen once. This specimen consisted of PBMCs, mostly from graft donor cells, obtained 360 days after TCRalphabeta/CD19-depleted stem cell transplant. The receptor source for this set is a boy in the first two years of life who had a stem cell transplant for acute myeloid leukemia, so the T cells may come from the graft donor.

This chain uses TRBV12-3 or TRBV12-4 with TRBJ2-1; possibly TRBD2 for D (6 bases). V was clipped by 4 bases and J by 3 bases, with 19 bases between them. The CDR3 runs to 17 residues. The CDR3 nucleotides are TGTGCCAGCAGTTCTCTCGTAAGTATAGCGGACTACAATGAGCAGTTCTTC. It yields the protein CASSSLVSIADYNEQFF.

The CDR3 sequence is CASSSRGTGETQYF. CDR3 DNA sequence: TGCGCCAGCAGCTCTCGGGGTACGGGAGAGACCCAGTACTTC. This chain connects TRBV5-1 to TRBJ2-5, with D tentatively TRBD2 (5 bases). Trimming took off 3 bases at V and 4 bases at J, with 13 bases between the two ends. The length of the CDR3 is 14 residues. Germline values: CDR1 SGHRS, CDR2 YFSETQ.

V and J are TRBV5-1 and TRBJ1-5; weak D call: TRBD1 (5 bases). Germline values: CDR1 SGHRS, CDR2 YFSETQ. Trimming removed 7 bases at V and 2 bases at J, with 19 bases between. The CDR3 covers 16 residues. The CDR3 DNA reads as TGCGCCAGCTCCCTGGGGGTTGGGAGTGGCAATCAGCCCCAGCATTTT. Protein: CASSLGVGSGNQPQHF.

There are many counts of this clonotype. The genes are TRBV6-1 and TRBJ2-3; D might be TRBD2 (5 bases). Germline CDR1 MNHNS, CDR2 SASEGT. The CDR3 extends over 12 amino acids. The V and J ends lost 6 bases and 8 bases respectively, with 12 bases between them. For the CDR3, the DNA is TGTGCCAGCAGGAGTATAGCGAGTACGCAGTATTTT. This encodes CASRSIASTQYF.

The chain carries TRBV11-2 and TRBJ2-3; 10 nucleotides match TRBD1. The ends lost 2 bases at V and 3 bases at J; junction bases unmatched: 8. Germline V CDR1 and CDR2: SGHAT, FQNNGV. The CDR3 sequence is 17 residues long. The CDR3 DNA sequence: TGTGCCAGCAGCTTAAGTGGGACAGGGGTGGTAACAGATACGCAGTATTTT. Its translation: CASSLSGTGVVTDTQYF.

This clonotype was seen more than once but under ten times. V and J are TRBV6-1 and TRBJ2-7; either TRBD1 or TRBD2 may fit D (7 bases each). The germline V gene has CDR1 MNHNS and CDR2 SASEGT. CDR3 size: 15 residues. V was trimmed by 7 bases and J by 3 bases, leaving 19 bases between them. CDR3 nucleotide sequence: TGTGCCAGCATCAAGAGGCAGGGGGGGTACTACGAGCAGTACTTC. Amino acid sequence: CASIKRQGGYYEQYF.

The J gene is TRBJ2-7, the V gene TRBV20-1; TRBD1 aligns across 7 bases. CDR1 is DFQATT and CDR2 is SNEGSKA in the germline V gene (reference sequence). This CDR3 has 14 residues. The V segment lost 6 bases and the J segment 1 base; nucleotides outside the gene matches: 9. The CDR3 here is CSAPRGGASYEQYV. The CDR3 nucleotides read TGCAGTGCCCCTCGAGGGGGCGCATCCTACGAGCAGTACGTC.

J is TRBJ2-1 and V is TRBV5-1, with D unclear. V was shortened by 6 bases and J by 5 bases, with 9 bases between the two germline ends. CDR1 is SGHRS and CDR2 is YFSETQ in the germline V gene. This CDR3 region has 12 residues. In DNA form, the CDR3 reads TGCGCCAGCACGATAGGGAACAATGAGCAGTTCTTC. This sequence encodes CASTIGNNEQFF.

This clonotype was seen at least ten times. The CDR3 DNA reads TGCAGCGTTTTCGCGACGCGCCTAGCGGAACCCCTTGAGCAGTTCTTC. Protein sequence: CSVFATRLAEPLEQFF. The chain carries TRBV29-1 and TRBJ2-1, with 7 bases aligning to TRBD2. J lost 9 bases, V lost 5 bases, and 19 bases had no gene match. Germline V CDR1 and CDR2: SQVTM, ANQGSEA. This CDR3 region has 16 residues.

This clonotype showed up just a few times. For the CDR3, the DNA is TGCAGTGCGCAGCGGGGCTCCTACAATGAGCAGTTCTTC. It yields the protein CSAQRGSYNEQFF. This sequence joins TRBV20-1 and TRBJ2-1, with 7 bases identical to TRBD2. In germline, CDR1 is DFQATT, CDR2 SNEGSKA (reference sequence). The CDR3 spans 13 residues. V shed 6 bases, J shed 0 bases, and the junction held 2 bases outside the gene matches.

There are a few counts of this clonotype. The chain links TRBV6-5 to TRBJ1-2, with 9 bases matching TRBD1. Looked up from germline, CDR1 is MNHEY and CDR2 is SVGAGI. V shed 4 bases, J shed 4 bases, and the junction held 13 bases outside the gene matches. The CDR3 sequence is 17 residues long. CDR3 sequence reads: CASSFFPRDRVSYGYTF. The CDR3 DNA reads as TGTGCCAGCAGTTTCTTTCCCCGGGACAGGGTTAGCTATGGCTACACCTTC.

This clonotype came up a few times. V gene TRBV7-2 combines with J gene TRBJ2-1; 11 nucleotides align to TRBD2. Germline loops: CDR1 SGHTA, CDR2 FQGNSA. CDR3 length: 16 amino acids. With 5 bases clipped from V and 8 bases from J, the junction kept 11 bases outside the gene matches. The CDR3 DNA sequence: TGTGCCAGCAGCCCCCAAGTAGCGGGGGGGCCCCATGAGCAGTTCTTC. Translating gives CASSPQVAGGPHEQFF.

V gene TRBV5-6 combines with J gene TRBJ2-7; no definite D call. Germline V CDR1 and CDR2: SGHDT, YYEEEE. CDR3 length equals 13 residues. V lost 3 bases to trimming and J lost 2 bases, with 9 bases between them. DNA for the CDR3: TGTGCCAGCAGCTGGCGGACCACCTACGAGCAGTACGTC. Amino acid sequence: CASSWRTTYEQYV.

This clonotype came up a few times. This chain links TRBV10-3 with TRBJ1-2; no definite D call. V dropped 0 bases and J dropped 7 bases, with 12 bases sitting between them. The CDR3 runs 14 residues. Germline V gene data show CDR1 as ENHRY and CDR2 as SYGVKD. In nucleotides, the CDR3 is TGTGCCATCAGTGAGTCGGGGAAGGGCCGTGGCTACACCTTC. Protein: CAISESGKGRGYTF.

This clonotype has only a few counts. The J gene is TRBJ1-5, the V gene TRBV6-6; perhaps TRBD1 as D (6 bases). Germline V lookup: CDR1 MNHNY, CDR2 SVGAGI (reference sequence). V was shortened by 8 bases and J by 4 bases, with 12 bases between the two germline ends. This CDR3 is built from 13 residues. The CDR3 nucleotides read TGTGCCAGCGGGAGACAGGAGAATCAGCCCCAGCATTTT. Encoded protein: CASGRQENQPQHF.

The rearrangement joins TRBV4-2 to TRBJ2-3, with D perhaps matching TRBD1 or TRBD2 (6 bases each). CDR1 and CDR2 (germline): LGHNA, YNFKEQ. The germline V and J ends were trimmed by 8 bases and 0 bases, with 24 bases remaining between them. The CDR3 is made up of 18 amino acids. The DNA for the CDR3 is TGTGCCAGCCGAAGTATCGGGGGCGGCCGAACTAGCACAGATACGCAGTATTTT. Its translation: CASRSIGGGRTSTDTQYF.

The rearrangement uses TRBV5-1 and TRBJ2-7, with TRBD1 matching over 10 bases. This CDR3 is 14 amino acids long. Germline-derived CDR1 and CDR2 are SGHRS and YFSETQ. V gave up 0 bases and J gave up 5 bases; unmatched junction bases: 2. The CDR3 here is CASSLGGQGNEQYV. CDR3 DNA: TGCGCCAGCAGCTTGGGGGGACAGGGGAACGAGCAGTACGTC.

This chain joins TRBV20-1 and TRBJ2-3, with 12 bases fitting TRBD2. The CDR3 totals 15 residues. With 4 bases clipped from V and 3 bases from J, the junction kept 5 bases outside the gene matches. The germline CDR1 and CDR2 sequences are DFQATT and SNEGSKA (reference sequence). DNA of the CDR3: TGCAGTGCTAACAGTCTAGCGGGGGGGACAGATACGCAGTATTTT. Translation: CSANSLAGGTDTQYF.

This clonotype was observed at least ten times. Here the CDR3 DNA reads TGTGCCAGCACCTGGGGATCTATGAACACTGAAGCTTTCTTT. It encodes CASTWGSMNTEAFF. This chain links TRBV12-3 or TRBV12-4 with TRBJ1-1; D gene unclear. This CDR3 is built from 14 residues. The V gene lost 7 bases and the J gene lost 0 bases, with 12 bases spanning the gap.

The chain couples TRBV7-6 to TRBJ2-5; the D gene is possibly TRBD2 (6 bases). Trimming shortened V by 5 bases and J by 0 bases, and 19 bases separated the two germline ends. Germline V gene sequence: CDR1 SGHVS, CDR2 FNYEAQ. The CDR3 runs to 17 residues. CDR3 DNA sequence: TGTGCCAGCAGCGTCTCCTCTAGCGCCGCATACCAAGAGACCCAGTACTTC. Translating gives CASSVSSSAAYQETQYF.

The genes are TRBV3-1 and TRBJ1-3; possibly TRBD1 for D (5 bases). Trimming cost V 3 bases and J 4 bases, with 7 bases left between them. The CDR3 is 13 residues long. Germline lookup yields CDR1 LGHDT and CDR2 YNNKEL (reference sequence). This chain's CDR3 is CASSQGTGNTIYF. The CDR3 DNA reads TGTGCCAGCAGCCAGGGGACCGGAAACACCATATATTTT.

The J gene is TRBJ2-1, the V gene TRBV6-1, with D perhaps TRBD2 (6 bases). The germline V gene has CDR1 MNHNS and CDR2 SASEGT. This CDR3 is 15 amino acids long. Between the trimmed V and J ends, which lost 6 bases and 0 bases, there was a span of 12 bases. CDR3 residues: CASRPGGSSYNEQFF. CDR3 in DNA: TGTGCCAGCAGGCCTGGGGGGAGCTCCTACAATGAGCAGTTCTTC.

This rearrangement joins TRBV7-6 to TRBJ2-5; TRBD2 might be the D (5 bases). Germline assignment: CDR1 SGHVS and CDR2 FNYEAQ. The V gene lost 1 base and the J gene lost 5 bases, with 14 bases spanning the gap. The CDR3 consists of 15 residues. CDR3 sequence: CASSLERSPGETQYF. CDR3 nucleotides: TGTGCCAGCAGCTTAGAGCGGTCCCCCGGGGAGACCCAGTACTTC.

The rearrangement joins TRBV12-3 or TRBV12-4 to TRBJ2-1; the match to TRBD2 covers 7 bases. The CDR3 loop spans 15 amino acids. V shed 4 bases, J shed 3 bases, and the junction held 6 bases outside the gene matches. This CDR3 reads CASSSRPSGYNEQFF. The CDR3 nucleotides are TGTGCCAGCAGTTCCCGGCCTAGCGGCTACAATGAGCAGTTCTTC.

The V gene is TRBV6-5, the J gene TRBJ2-1; no definite D call. Germline assignment: CDR1 MNHEY and CDR2 SVGAGI. The CDR3 length is 14 residues. Trimming shortened V by 4 bases and J by 9 bases, and 16 bases separated the two germline ends. This CDR3 reads CASSSNLDGIEQFF. CDR3 bases: TGTGCCAGCAGTTCCAACCTCGACGGAATTGAGCAGTTCTTC.

V is TRBV2 and J is TRBJ2-1; 9 nucleotides match TRBD1. The trim removed 1 base at V and 6 bases at J, leaving 10 bases unmatched. The CDR3 length is 17 residues. Germline V gene sequence: CDR1 SNHLY, CDR2 FYNNEI. The CDR3 sequence is CASSEDGTGGFLNEQFF. The CDR3 DNA follows: TGTGCCAGCAGTGAAGACGGAACAGGGGGCTTTCTCAATGAGCAGTTCTTC.

This clonotype was detected many times. The rearrangement uses TRBV20-1 and TRBJ2-5, with D perhaps matching TRBD1 or TRBD2 (5 bases each). V lost 8 bases and J 6 bases, leaving 25 bases between the germline ends. Germline CDR1 DFQATT, CDR2 SNEGSKA (reference sequence). The CDR3 is made up of 15 amino acids. The CDR3 bases are TGCAGTTTCTATAGCGTAGGGGTGGACCGGCAGACCCAGTACTTC. It yields the protein CSFYSVGVDRQTQYF.

The sample holds a few counts of this clonotype. This chain connects TRBV20-1 to TRBJ2-5, with TRBD2 identical over 10 bases. Trimming cost V 1 base and J 2 bases; bases outside gene matches: 4. Germline V CDR1 and CDR2: DFQATT, SNEGSKA (reference sequence). The CDR3 consists of 15 residues. The CDR3 protein is CSARGGTSEQETQYF. In nucleotides, the CDR3 is TGCAGTGCTAGAGGCGGGACTAGCGAACAAGAGACCCAGTACTTC.